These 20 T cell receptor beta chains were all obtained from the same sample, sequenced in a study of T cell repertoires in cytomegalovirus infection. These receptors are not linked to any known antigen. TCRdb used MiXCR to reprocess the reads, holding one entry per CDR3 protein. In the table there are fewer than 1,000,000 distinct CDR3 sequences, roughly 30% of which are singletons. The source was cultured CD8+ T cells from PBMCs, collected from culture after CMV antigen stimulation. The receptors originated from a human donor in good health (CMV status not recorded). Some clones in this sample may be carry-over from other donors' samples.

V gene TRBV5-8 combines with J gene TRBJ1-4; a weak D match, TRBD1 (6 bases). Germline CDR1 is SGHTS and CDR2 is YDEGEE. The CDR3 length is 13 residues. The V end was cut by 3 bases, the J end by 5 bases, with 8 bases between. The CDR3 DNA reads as TGTGCCAGCAGCTATGACAGGAATGAAAAACTGTTTTTT. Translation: CASSYDRNEKLFF.

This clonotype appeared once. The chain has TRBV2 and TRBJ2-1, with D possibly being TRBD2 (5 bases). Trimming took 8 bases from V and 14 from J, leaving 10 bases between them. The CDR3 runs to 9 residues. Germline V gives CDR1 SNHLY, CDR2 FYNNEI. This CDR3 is CASPWGEFF. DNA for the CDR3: TGTGCCAGCCCTTGGGGAGAGTTCTTC.

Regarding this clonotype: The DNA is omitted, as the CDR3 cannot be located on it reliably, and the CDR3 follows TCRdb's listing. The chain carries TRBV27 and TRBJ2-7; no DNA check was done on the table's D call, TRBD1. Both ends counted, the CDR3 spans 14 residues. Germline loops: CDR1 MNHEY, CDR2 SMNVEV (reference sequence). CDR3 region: CASSFAPGSYERYF.

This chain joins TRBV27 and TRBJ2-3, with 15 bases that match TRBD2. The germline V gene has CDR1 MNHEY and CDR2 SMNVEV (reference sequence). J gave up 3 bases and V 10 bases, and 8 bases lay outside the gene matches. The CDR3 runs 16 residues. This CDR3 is CATSLGLAGGTDTQYF. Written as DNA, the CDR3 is TGTGCCACCTCCTTGGGACTAGCGGGGGGTACAGATACGCAGTATTTT.

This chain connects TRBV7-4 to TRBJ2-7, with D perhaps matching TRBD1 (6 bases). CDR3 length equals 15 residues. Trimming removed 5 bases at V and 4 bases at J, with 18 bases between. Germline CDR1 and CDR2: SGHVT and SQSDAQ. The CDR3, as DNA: TGTGCCAGCAGCCCCCTTGTTGGGGGCGCGTACGAGCAGTACTTC. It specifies CASSPLVGGAYEQYF.

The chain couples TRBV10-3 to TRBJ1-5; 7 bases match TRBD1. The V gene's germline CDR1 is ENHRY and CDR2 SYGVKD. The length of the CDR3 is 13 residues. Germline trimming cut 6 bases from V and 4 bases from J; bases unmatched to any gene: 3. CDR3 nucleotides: TGTGCCATCAGCTCACAGGGGAATCAGCCCCAGCATTTT. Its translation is CAISSQGNQPQHF.

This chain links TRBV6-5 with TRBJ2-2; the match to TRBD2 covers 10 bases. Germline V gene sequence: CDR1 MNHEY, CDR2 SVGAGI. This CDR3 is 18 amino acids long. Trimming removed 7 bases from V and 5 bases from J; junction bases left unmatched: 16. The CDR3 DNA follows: TGTGCCAGCACCCTTCTAGCGGGGGATCCTTTTTATACCGGGGAGCTGTTTTTT. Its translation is CASTLLAGDPFYTGELFF.

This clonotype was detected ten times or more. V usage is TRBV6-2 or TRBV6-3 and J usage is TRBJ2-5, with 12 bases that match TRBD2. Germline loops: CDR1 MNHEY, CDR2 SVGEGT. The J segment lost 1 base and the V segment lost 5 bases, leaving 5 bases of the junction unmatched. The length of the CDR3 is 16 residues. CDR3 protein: CASSTPGLAGQETQYF. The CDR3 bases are TGTGCCAGCAGTACCCCGGGACTAGCGGGCCAAGAGACCCAGTACTTC.

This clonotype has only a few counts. CDR3 in DNA: TGCAGTGCTAGCAGTTCCTACTCCTACGAGCAGTACTTC. It translates to CSASSSYSYEQYF. This chain uses TRBV20-1 with TRBJ2-7; D remains ambiguous. There are 13 residues in the CDR3. Germline loops: CDR1 DFQATT, CDR2 SNEGSKA (reference sequence). V was clipped by 3 bases and J by 0 bases, with 9 bases between them.

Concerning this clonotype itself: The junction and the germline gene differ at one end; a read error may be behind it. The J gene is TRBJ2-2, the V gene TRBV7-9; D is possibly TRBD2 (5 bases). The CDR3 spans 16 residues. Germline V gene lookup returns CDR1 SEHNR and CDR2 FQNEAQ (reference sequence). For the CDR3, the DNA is TGTGCCGGCAGCCTTCCGGGGATCTCGGACACCGGGGAGCTGTTTTTT. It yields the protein CAGSLPGISDTGELFF. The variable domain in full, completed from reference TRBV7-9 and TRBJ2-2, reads DTGVSQNPRHKITKRGQNVTFRCDPISEHNRLYWYRQTLGQGPEFLTYFQNEAQLEKSRLLSDRFSAERPKGSFSTLEIQRTEQGDSAMYLCAGSLPGISDTGELFFGEGSRLTVL.

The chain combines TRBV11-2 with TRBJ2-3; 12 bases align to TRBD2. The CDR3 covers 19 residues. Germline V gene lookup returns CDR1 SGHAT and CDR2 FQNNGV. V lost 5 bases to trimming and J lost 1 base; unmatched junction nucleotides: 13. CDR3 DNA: TGTGCCAGCAGCCCGCGAACCCGGACTAGCGGGGCGGGCACAGATACGCAGTATTTT. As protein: CASSPRTRTSGAGTDTQYF.

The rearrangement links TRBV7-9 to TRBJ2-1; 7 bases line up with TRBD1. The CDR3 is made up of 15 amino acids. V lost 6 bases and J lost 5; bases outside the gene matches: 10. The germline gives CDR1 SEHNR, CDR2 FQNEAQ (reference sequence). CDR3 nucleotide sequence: TGTGCCAGCAGTACTACAGGGGTGGTAGACAATGAGCAGTTCTTC. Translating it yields CASSTTGVVDNEQFF.

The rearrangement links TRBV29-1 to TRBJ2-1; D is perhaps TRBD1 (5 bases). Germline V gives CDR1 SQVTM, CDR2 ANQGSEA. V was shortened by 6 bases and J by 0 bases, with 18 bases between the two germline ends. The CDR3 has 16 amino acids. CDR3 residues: CSVQTQGIGSYNEQFF. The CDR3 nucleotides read TGCAGCGTGCAGACTCAGGGAATTGGCTCCTACAATGAGCAGTTCTTC.

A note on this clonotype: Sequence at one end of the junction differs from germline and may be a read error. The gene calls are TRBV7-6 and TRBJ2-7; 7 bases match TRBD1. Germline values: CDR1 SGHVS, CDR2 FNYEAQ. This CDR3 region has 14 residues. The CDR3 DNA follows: TGTGCCGGCAGCCCGACAGGGCCAAGCGGCGAGCAGTACTTC. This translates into CAGSPTGPSGEQYF.

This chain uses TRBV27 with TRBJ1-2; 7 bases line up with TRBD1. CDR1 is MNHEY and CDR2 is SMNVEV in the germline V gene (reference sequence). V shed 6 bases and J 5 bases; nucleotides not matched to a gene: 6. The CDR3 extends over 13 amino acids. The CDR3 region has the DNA TGTGCCAGCAGGAAGGGGGCCGGGTATGGCTACACCTTC. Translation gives CASRKGAGYGYTF.

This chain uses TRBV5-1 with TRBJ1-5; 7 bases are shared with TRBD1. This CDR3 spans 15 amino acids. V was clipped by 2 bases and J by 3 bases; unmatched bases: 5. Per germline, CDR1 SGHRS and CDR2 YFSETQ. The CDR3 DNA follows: TGCGCCAGCAGCTTAGGGGGACAGTACAATCAGCCCCAGCATTTT. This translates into CASSLGGQYNQPQHF.

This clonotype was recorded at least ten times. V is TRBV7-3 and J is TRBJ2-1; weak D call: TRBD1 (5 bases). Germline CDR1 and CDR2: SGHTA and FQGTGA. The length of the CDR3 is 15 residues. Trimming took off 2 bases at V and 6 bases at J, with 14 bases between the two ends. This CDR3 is CASSLWPGPGNEQFF. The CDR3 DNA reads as TGTGCCAGCAGCTTATGGCCAGGGCCCGGCAATGAGCAGTTCTTC.

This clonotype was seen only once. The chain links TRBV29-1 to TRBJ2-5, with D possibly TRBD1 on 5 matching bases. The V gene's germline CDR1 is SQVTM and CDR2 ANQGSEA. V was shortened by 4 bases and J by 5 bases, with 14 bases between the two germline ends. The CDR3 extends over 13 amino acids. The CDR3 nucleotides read TGCAGCGTTGTTGGGGAAGGGGTGGAGACCCAGTACTTC. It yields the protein CSVVGEGVETQYF.

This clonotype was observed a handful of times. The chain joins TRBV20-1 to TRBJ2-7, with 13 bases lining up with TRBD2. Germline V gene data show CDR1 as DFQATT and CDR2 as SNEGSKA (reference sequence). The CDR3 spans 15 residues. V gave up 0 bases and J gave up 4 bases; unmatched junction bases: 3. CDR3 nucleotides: TGCAGTGCTAGAGAACCGGGACTAGCGGGGTACGAGCAGTACTTC. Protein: CSAREPGLAGYEQYF.

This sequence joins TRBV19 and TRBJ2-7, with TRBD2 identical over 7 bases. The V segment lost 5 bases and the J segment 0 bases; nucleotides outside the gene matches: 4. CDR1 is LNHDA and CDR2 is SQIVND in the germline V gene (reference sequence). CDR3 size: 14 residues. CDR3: CASSSSGASYEQYF. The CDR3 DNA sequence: TGTGCCAGTAGTTCCAGCGGGGCCTCCTACGAGCAGTACTTC.